The 9 T cell receptor beta chains presented below share a single source sample, sequenced in a study of CD8+ T cells in alopecia areata. Extracted from the samples, RNA was reverse transcribed into cDNA to serve as the sequencing template. Sequencing used immunoSEQ multiplex PCR; TCRdb keeps in-frame clones, though not all of them. Found here are approximately 65,000 clones, roughly 46% of them singletons; the top ten hold roughly 22%. Treatment: oral pan-JAK inhibitor, 5-10 mg twice daily. Sequencing was performed on CD8+ T cells sorted from blood, taken at approximately week 37, from a patient treated with tofacitinib. These receptor sequences come from a human donor with alopecia areata.

The chain employs TRBV9 and TRBJ1-2; possibly TRBD1 for D (6 bases). V lost 0 bases and J lost 7, with 31 bases in between. This CDR3 region has 20 residues. Germline V gene sequence: CDR1 SGDLS, CDR2 YYNGEE. The CDR3: CASSVGAPGTIEPLMAGYTF. The CDR3 coding sequence is TGTGCCAGCAGCGTAGGGGCTCCCGGGACAATCGAGCCCTTGATGGCTGGCTACACCTTC.

The chain carries TRBV29-1 and TRBJ2-7; TRBD1 matches 7 bases. The ends lost 7 bases at V and 2 bases at J; junction bases unmatched: 11. Germline V gene data show CDR1 as SQVTM and CDR2 as ANQGSEA. The CDR3 runs 14 residues. The CDR3 here is CSARDTGTAYEQYF. The DNA of the CDR3 is TGCAGCGCCCGTGATACAGGGACAGCCTACGAGCAGTACTTC.

In DNA form, the CDR3 reads TGTGCCAGCAGCTTAATCTCGGCGGGAGGAAACACCTACACAGATACGCAGTATTTT. Its protein product is CASSLISAGGNTYTDTQYF. The genes are TRBV7-2 and TRBJ2-3; 8 positions match TRBD2. Germline V CDR1 and CDR2: SGHTA, FQGNSA. This CDR3 region has 19 residues. With V trimmed by 2 bases and J by 2 bases, 15 bases remained unmatched.

This clone was observed a handful of times. The V and J genes are TRBV29-1 and TRBJ2-2; the D is unclear. Germline CDR1 is SQVTM and CDR2 is ANQGSEA. CDR3 length equals 11 residues. The V end was cut by 6 bases, the J end by 3 bases, with 5 bases between. This chain's CDR3 is CSVLYTGELFF. CDR3 in DNA: TGCAGCGTACTGTACACCGGGGAGCTGTTTTTT.

The V call is TRBV29-1, the J call TRBJ2-1, with a weak D call TRBD2 (6 bases). Germline assignment: CDR1 SQVTM and CDR2 ANQGSEA. The CDR3 contains 11 residues. Trimming stripped 4 bases from V and 11 bases from J, with 12 bases between. DNA of the CDR3: TGCAGCGTTGTGGGTGGGGGGAAGCAGTTCTTC. It is translated as CSVVGGGKQFF.

The chain employs TRBV5-1 and TRBJ2-7, with 7 bases that match TRBD1. The V segment lost 3 bases and the J segment 0 bases; nucleotides outside the gene matches: 3. The germline gives CDR1 SGHRS, CDR2 YFSETQ. The CDR3 totals 14 residues. The CDR3, as DNA: TGCGCCAGCAGCTGGACAGGTTTCTCCTACGAGCAGTACTTC. Translating gives CASSWTGFSYEQYF.

This rearrangement joins TRBV29-1 to TRBJ2-1, with 10 bases identical to TRBD2. V lost 4 bases and J lost 0; bases outside the gene matches: 6. Germline-derived CDR1 and CDR2 are SQVTM and ANQGSEA. The CDR3 totals 16 residues. Here the CDR3 DNA reads TGCAGCGTTGCTGGACTAGCGGAAAGCTCCTACAATGAGCAGTTCTTC. Translation gives CSVAGLAESSYNEQFF.

The CDR3 region has the DNA TGTGCCAGCAAGGAATTCGACGAGCAGTACTTC. Its protein product is CASKEFDEQYF. This chain uses TRBV27 with TRBJ2-7; no definite D call. Trimming stripped 7 bases from V and 5 bases from J, with 9 bases between. CDR1 MNHEY and CDR2 SMNVEV come from the germline V gene (reference sequence). The CDR3 has 11 residues.

This chain links TRBV7-2 with TRBJ2-7; D ambiguous. Trimming stripped 5 bases from V and 2 bases from J, with 4 bases between. CDR3 length: 11 residues. Germline values: CDR1 SGHTA, CDR2 FQGNSA. CDR3 residues: CASSRAYEQYF. In DNA form, the CDR3 reads TGTGCCAGCAGCCGGGCCTACGAGCAGTACTTC.